The text below deals with one TCR beta chain. The antigen is unknown. CDR3 length equals 19 residues. Measured with immunoSEQ multiplex PCR; TCRdb has only the in-frame clones, and not every one. The data contain more than 85,000 clones, roughly four fifths of them singletons. The data derive from a study of T cell responses to AZD1222 COVID-19 vaccine. Study overall: Second-dose intervals near 4 or 12 weeks were combined.

Overall study findings and caveats: Most donors were white British and more were female, and clonal diversity was possibly underestimated. Two AZD1222 doses significantly raised spike-specific TCR breadth and depth over controls.

V gene TRBV21-1 combines with J gene TRBJ1-3; the DNA was not compared with TRBD1, the D call given in the table. TRBV21-1 is reported as a pseudogene. The source of this sequence is an adult in good health. Here the sequenced sample was peripheral blood, taken on day 0 of AZD1222 vaccination. DNA of the CDR3: TGTGCCAGCAGCTCTCCCCTCGGGACAGAAACAAGCTCTGGAAACACCATATATTTT. Translated, it gives CASSSPLGTETSSGNTIYF.